This T cell receptor (beta chain) was documented in a study of T cells after posttransplantation cyclophosphamide. Trimming stripped 10 bases from V and 2 bases from J, with 21 bases between. This CDR3 has 15 amino acids. Germline loops: CDR1 LNHDA, CDR2 SQIVND (reference sequence). Data came from immunoSEQ multiplex PCR; TCRdb stores just in-frame clones and leaves some out. The table lists around 16,000 clones, 94% of them singletons. Cells defined as naive were viable CD3+CD4+ or CD3+CD8+ and CCR7+CD45RA+CD45RO-CD95-CD27+CD28+. The sequence derives from a woman in her fifties or sixties in good health and a related stem cell transplant donor. The specimen was naive CD4+ T cells sorted from blood. The genes are TRBV19 and TRBJ2-7, with D possibly matching TRBD2 (6 bases). CDR3 bases: TGTGCCACAAAACCAGGGACTTCCTTTACCTACGAGCAGTACTTC. As protein: CATKPGTSFTYEQYF.